A selection of T cell receptor beta chains follows, all from one sample in a study of vaccination and CD4 T cells after COVID-19. From the PCR reads, TCRdb called clonotypes with MiXCR, one entry per CDR3 protein. The sample lists fewer than 15,000 distinct CDR3 sequences, approximately 64% occurring once. Their antigen targets remain unknown. The input for sequencing was CD4+ T cells from blood, cultured in vitro, taken before SARS-CoV-2 vaccination. These receptors were obtained from a human donor who had recovered from COVID-19. The CDR3 runs from the conserved cysteine through the conserved F or W. Each record gives: CDR3 protein, CDR3 length, V gene.

cdr3_aa: CASSLGGGASDTQYF; cdr3_length: 15; v_call: TRBV7-2
cdr3_aa: CASSEGGARETQYF; cdr3_length: 14; v_call: TRBV6-1
cdr3_aa: CASSLWFEGPQHF; cdr3_length: 13; v_call: TRBV12-3/TRBV12-4
cdr3_aa: CASSLLSSGIETQYF; cdr3_length: 15; v_call: TRBV11-3
cdr3_aa: CSARGTGTPQHF; cdr3_length: 12; v_call: TRBV20-1
cdr3_aa: CASTGTTGDTIYF; cdr3_length: 13; v_call: TRBV12-3/TRBV12-4
cdr3_aa: CASSLVSGVGNSPLHF; cdr3_length: 16; v_call: TRBV6-2/TRBV6-3
cdr3_aa: CASSQDEAGKYEAFF; cdr3_length: 15; v_call: TRBV4-1
cdr3_aa: CSARDGRVYWETQYF; cdr3_length: 15; v_call: TRBV20-1
cdr3_aa: CASSEGGPPDTQYF; cdr3_length: 14; v_call: TRBV7-3
cdr3_aa: CASSYSQGKAFF; cdr3_length: 12; v_call: TRBV6-5
cdr3_aa: CSARAPLGTDTQYF; cdr3_length: 14; v_call: TRBV20-1
cdr3_aa: CASRGLKREVESNQPQHF; cdr3_length: 18; v_call: TRBV28
cdr3_aa: CASSYLDGNTEAFF; cdr3_length: 14; v_call: TRBV7-2
cdr3_aa: CASSPRGGETQYF; cdr3_length: 13; v_call: TRBV18
cdr3_aa: CASSPRTGPANGYTF; cdr3_length: 15; v_call: TRBV7-8
cdr3_aa: CAWSKTREQYF; cdr3_length: 11; v_call: TRBV30
cdr3_aa: CSVGQGASGGGYTF; cdr3_length: 14; v_call: TRBV20-1
cdr3_aa: CASSDSGLSNYGYTF; cdr3_length: 15; v_call: TRBV6-1
cdr3_aa: CASKRDASYNEQFF; cdr3_length: 14; v_call: TRBV6-2/TRBV6-3
cdr3_aa: CASSDPGGGYGYTF; cdr3_length: 14; v_call: TRBV10-2
cdr3_aa: CASSPPPGVRGTEAFF; cdr3_length: 16; v_call: TRBV28
cdr3_aa: CSAPSTSGITDTQYF; cdr3_length: 15; v_call: TRBV20-1
cdr3_aa: CASSIDGHYNQPQHF; cdr3_length: 15; v_call: TRBV19
cdr3_aa: CASSLWWGGSSQPQHF; cdr3_length: 16; v_call: TRBV5-6
cdr3_aa: CATGRDSGELFF; cdr3_length: 12; v_call: TRBV6-1
cdr3_aa: CASSGPTRTQYF; cdr3_length: 12; v_call: TRBV7-2
cdr3_aa: CASSLDGPRQARETQYF; cdr3_length: 17; v_call: TRBV7-2
cdr3_aa: CASSEPFGRQNTEAFF; cdr3_length: 16; v_call: TRBV6-1
cdr3_aa: CASRPGALENTEAFF; cdr3_length: 15; v_call: TRBV6-1
cdr3_aa: CSARVAERGPYEQYF; cdr3_length: 15; v_call: TRBV20-1
cdr3_aa: CAISESRRGSGNTEAFF; cdr3_length: 17; v_call: TRBV10-3
cdr3_aa: CASSLEGTGILNEQYF; cdr3_length: 16; v_call: TRBV5-1
cdr3_aa: CSASPPTGENTEAFF; cdr3_length: 15; v_call: TRBV20-1
cdr3_aa: CASSYGGLNQPQHF; cdr3_length: 14; v_call: TRBV12-3/TRBV12-4
cdr3_aa: CASSYGRGSYGYTF; cdr3_length: 14; v_call: TRBV6-5
cdr3_aa: CASSQAGTGGSPLHF; cdr3_length: 15; v_call: TRBV4-1
cdr3_aa: CASSPNTGGTEAFF; cdr3_length: 14; v_call: TRBV6-2/TRBV6-3
cdr3_aa: CASSSLNGDTEAFF; cdr3_length: 14; v_call: TRBV7-6
cdr3_aa: CSAKVSTGTMGGELFF; cdr3_length: 16; v_call: TRBV20-1
cdr3_aa: CASSGQVGGELFF; cdr3_length: 13; v_call: TRBV7-3
cdr3_aa: CASSQDQVLWF; cdr3_length: 11; v_call: TRBV4-2